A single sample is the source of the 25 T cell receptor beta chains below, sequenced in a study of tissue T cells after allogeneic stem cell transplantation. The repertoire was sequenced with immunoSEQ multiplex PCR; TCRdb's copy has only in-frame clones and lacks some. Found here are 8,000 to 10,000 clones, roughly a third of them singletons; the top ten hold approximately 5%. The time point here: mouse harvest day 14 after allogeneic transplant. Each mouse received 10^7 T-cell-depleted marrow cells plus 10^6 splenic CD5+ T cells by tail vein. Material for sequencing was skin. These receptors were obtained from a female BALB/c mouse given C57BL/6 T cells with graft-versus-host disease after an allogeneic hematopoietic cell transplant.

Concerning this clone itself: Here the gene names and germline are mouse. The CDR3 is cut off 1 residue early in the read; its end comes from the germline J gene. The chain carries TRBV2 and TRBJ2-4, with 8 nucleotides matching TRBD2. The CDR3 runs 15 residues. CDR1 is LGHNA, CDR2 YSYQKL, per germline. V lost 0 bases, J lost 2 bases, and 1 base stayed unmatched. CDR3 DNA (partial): TGTGCCAGCAGCCAAGAAGGGGGGGCTCAAAACACCTTGTAC. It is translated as CASSQEGGAQNTLY. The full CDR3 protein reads CASSQEGGAQNTLYF.

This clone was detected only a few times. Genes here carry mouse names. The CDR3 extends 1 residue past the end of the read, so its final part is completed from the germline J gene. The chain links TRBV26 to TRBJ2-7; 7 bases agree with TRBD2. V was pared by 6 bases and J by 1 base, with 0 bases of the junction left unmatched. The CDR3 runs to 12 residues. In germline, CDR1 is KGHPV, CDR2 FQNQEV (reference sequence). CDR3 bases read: TGTGCCAGCAGGACTGGGTCCTATGAACAGTAC. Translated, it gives CASRTGSYEQY. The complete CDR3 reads CASRTGSYEQYF.

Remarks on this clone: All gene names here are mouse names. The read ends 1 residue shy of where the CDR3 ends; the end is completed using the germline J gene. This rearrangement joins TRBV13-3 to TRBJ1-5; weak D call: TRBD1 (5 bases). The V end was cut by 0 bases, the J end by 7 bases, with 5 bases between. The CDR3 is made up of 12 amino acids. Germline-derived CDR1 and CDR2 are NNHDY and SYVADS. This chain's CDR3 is CASSDAGQAPLF. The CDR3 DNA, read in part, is TGTGCCAGCAGTGATGCAGGGCAGGCTCCGCTT.

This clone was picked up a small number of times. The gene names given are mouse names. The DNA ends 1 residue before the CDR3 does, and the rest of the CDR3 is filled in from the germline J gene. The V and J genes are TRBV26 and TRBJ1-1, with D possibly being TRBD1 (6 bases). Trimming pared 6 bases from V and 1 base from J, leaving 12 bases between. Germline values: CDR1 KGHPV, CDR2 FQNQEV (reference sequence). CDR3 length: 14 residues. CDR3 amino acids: CASSLPGQNTEVFF. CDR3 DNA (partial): TGTGCCAGCAGCCTCCCGGGACAAAACACAGAAGTCTTC. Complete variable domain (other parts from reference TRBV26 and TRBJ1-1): NSKVIQTPRYLVKGQGQKAKMRCIPEKGHPVVFWYQQNKNNEFKFLINFQNQEVLQQIDMTEKRFSAECPSNSPCSLEIQSSEAGDSALYLCASSLPGQNTEVFFGKGTRLTVV.

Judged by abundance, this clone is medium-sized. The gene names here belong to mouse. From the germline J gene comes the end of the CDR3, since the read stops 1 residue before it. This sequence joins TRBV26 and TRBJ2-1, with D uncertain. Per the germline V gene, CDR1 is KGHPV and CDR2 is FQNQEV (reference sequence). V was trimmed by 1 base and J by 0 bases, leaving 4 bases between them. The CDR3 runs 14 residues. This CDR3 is CASSLFSNYAEQFF. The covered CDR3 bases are TGTGCCAGCAGTCTGTTCAGTAACTATGCTGAGCAGTTC.

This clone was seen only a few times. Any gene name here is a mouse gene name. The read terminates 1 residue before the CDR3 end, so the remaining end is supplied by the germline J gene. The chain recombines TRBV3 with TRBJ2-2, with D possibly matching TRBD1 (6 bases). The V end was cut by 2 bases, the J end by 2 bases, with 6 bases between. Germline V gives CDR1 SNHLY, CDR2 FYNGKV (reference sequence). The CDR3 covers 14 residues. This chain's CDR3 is CASSLTGNTGQLYF. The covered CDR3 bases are TGTGCCAGCAGCTTAACAGGGAACACCGGGCAGCTCTAC.

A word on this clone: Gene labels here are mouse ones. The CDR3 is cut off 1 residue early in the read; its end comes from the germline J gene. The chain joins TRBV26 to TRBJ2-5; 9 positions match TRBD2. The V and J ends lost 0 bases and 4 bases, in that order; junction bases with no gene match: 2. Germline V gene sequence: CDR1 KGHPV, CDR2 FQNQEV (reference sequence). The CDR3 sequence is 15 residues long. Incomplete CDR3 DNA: TGTGCCAGCAGTCTGTCCCTGGGGGGGAAAGACACCCAGTAC. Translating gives CASSLSLGGKDTQY. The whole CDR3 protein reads CASSLSLGGKDTQYF. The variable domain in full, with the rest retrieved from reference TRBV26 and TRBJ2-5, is NSKVIQTPRYLVKGQGQKAKMRCIPEKGHPVVFWYQQNKNNEFKFLINFQNQEVLQQIDMTEKRFSAECPSNSPCSLEIQSSEAGDSALYLCASSLSLGGKDTQYFGPGTRLLVL.

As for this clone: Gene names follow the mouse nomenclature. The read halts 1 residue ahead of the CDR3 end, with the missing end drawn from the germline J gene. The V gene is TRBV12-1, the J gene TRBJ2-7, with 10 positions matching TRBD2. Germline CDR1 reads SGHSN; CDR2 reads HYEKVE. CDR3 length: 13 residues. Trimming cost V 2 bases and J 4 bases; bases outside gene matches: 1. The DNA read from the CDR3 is TGTGCCAGCTCTCAGGACTGGGGGTATGAACAGTAC. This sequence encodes CASSQDWGYEQY. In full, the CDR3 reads CASSQDWGYEQYF.

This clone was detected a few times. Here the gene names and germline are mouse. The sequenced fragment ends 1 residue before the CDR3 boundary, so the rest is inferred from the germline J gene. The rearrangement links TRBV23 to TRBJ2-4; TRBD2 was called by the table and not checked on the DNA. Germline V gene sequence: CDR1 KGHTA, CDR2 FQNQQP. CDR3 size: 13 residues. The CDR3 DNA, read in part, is TGCTCCAGCAGTCAAACTGGGCCAAACACCTTGTAC. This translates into CSSSQTGPNTLY. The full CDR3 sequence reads CSSSQTGPNTLYF.

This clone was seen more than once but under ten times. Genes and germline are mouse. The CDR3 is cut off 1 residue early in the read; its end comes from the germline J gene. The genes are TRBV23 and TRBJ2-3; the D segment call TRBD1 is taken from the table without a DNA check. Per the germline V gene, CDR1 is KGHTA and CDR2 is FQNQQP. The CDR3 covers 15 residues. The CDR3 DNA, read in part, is TGCTCCAGCAGTCAAACAGGGGTGGGTGCAGAAACGCTGTAT. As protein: CSSSQTGVGAETLY. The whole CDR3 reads CSSSQTGVGAETLYF.

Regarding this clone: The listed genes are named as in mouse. CDR3: CASNNWGNYAEQFF. The CDR3 DNA, read in part, is TGTGCCAGCAACAACTGGGGGAACTATGCTGAGCAGTTC. This chain links TRBV13-1 with TRBJ2-1, with 8 positions matching TRBD2. The CDR3 is cut off 1 residue early in the read; its end comes from the germline J gene. The CDR3 runs 14 residues. The V gene end was trimmed by 6 bases and the J gene end by 1 base; junction bases not matched to a gene: 3. Germline CDR1 reads NSHNY; CDR2 reads SYGAGN.

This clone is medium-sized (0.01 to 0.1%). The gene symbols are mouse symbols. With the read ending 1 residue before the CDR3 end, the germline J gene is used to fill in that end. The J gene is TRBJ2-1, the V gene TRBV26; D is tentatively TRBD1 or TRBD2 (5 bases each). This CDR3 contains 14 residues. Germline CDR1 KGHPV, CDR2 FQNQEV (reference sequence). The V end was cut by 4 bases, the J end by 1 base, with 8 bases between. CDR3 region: CASSRGSNYAEQFF. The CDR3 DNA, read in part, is TGTGCCAGCAGTCGGGGGTCGAACTATGCTGAGCAGTTC.

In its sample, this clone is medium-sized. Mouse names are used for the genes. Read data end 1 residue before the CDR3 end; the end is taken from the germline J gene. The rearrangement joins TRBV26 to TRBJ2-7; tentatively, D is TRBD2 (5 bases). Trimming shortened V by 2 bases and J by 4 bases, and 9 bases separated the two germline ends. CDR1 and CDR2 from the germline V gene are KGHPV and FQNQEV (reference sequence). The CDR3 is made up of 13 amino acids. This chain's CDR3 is CASSLGLSYEQYF. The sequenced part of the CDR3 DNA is TGTGCCAGCAGTCTGGGACTTTCTTATGAACAGTAC.

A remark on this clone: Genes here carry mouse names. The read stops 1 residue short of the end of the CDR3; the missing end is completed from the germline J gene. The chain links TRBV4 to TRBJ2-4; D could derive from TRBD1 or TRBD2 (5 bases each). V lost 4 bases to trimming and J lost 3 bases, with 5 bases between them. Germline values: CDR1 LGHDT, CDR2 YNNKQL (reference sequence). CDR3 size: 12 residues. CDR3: CASSWDQNTLYF. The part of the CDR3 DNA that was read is TGTGCCAGCAGCTGGGACCAAAACACCTTGTAC.

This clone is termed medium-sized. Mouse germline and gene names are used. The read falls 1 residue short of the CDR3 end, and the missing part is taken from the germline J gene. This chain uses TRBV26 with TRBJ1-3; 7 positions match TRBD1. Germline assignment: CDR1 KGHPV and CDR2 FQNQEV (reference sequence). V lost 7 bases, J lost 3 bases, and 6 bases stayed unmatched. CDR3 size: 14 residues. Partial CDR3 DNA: TGTGCCAGCACCCCGGGACAGAGTGGAAATACGCTCTAT. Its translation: CASTPGQSGNTLY. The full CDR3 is CASTPGQSGNTLYF.

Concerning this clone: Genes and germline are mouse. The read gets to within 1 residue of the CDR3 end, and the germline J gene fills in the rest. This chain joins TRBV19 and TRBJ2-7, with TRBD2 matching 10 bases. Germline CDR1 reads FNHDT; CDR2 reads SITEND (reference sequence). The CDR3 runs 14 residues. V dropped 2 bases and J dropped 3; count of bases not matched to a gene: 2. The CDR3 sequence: CASSIRLGGYEQYF. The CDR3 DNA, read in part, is TGTGCCAGCAGTATTCGACTGGGGGGCTATGAACAGTAC.

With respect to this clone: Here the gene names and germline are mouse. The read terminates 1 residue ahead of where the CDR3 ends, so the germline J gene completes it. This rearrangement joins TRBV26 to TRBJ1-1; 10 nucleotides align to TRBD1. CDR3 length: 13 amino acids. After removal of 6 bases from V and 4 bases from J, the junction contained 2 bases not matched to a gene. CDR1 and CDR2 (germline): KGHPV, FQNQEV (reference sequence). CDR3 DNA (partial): TGTGCCAGCAGCCGGACAGGGGGCACAGAAGTCTTC. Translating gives CASSRTGGTEVF. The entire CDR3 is CASSRTGGTEVFF.

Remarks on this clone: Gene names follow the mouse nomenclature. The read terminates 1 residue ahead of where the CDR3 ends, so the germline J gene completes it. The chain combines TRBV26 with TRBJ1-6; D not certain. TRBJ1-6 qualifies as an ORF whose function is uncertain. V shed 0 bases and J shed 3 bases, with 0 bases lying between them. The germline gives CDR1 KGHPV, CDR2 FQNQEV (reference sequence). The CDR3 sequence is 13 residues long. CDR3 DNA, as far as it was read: TGTGCCAGCAGTCTGTCCTATAATTCGCCCCTCTAC. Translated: CASSLSYNSPLY. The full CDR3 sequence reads CASSLSYNSPLYF.

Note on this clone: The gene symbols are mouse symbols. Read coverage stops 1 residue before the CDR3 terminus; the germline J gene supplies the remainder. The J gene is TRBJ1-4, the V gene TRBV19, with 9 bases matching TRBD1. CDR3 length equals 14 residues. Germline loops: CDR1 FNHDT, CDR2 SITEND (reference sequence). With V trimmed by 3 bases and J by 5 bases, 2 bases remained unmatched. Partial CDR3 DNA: TGTGCCAGCAGTAGGGGACAGGGAAACGAAAGATTATTT. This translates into CASSRGQGNERLF. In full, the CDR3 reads CASSRGQGNERLFF.

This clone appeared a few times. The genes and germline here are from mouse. The CDR3 bases that were read are TGTGCCAGCAGTCTGGGGGATGAACAGTAC. Encoded protein: CASSLGDEQY. The entire CDR3 reads CASSLGDEQYF. V usage is TRBV15 and J usage is TRBJ2-7; the match to TRBD2 covers 7 bases. The read terminates 1 residue before the CDR3 end, so the remaining end is supplied by the germline J gene. Trimming took 5 bases from V and 5 from J; bases not matched to a gene: 0. CDR3 length equals 11 residues. The germline CDR1 and CDR2 sequences are SGHND and FRSKSL.

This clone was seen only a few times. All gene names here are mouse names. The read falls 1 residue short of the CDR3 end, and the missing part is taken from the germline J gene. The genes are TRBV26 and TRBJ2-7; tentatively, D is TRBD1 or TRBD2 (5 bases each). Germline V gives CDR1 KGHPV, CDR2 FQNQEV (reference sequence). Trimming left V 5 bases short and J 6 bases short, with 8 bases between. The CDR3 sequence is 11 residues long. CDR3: CASSSGGEQYF. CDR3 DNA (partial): TGTGCCAGCAGTTCCGGGGGTGAACAGTAC.

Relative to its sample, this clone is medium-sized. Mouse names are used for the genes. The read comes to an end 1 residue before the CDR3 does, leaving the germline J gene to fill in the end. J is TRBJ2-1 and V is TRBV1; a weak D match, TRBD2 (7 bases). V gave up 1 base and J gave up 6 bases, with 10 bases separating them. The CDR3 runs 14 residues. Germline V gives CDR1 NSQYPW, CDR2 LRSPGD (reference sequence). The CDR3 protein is CTCSAAGGRAEQFF. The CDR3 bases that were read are TGCACCTGCAGTGCAGCTGGGGGCCGTGCTGAGCAGTTC.

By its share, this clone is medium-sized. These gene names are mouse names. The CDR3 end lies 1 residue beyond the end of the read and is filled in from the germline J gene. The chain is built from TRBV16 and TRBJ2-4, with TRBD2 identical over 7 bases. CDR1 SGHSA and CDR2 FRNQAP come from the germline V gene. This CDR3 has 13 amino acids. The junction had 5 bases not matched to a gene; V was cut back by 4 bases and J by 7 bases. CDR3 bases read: TGTGCAAGCAGCTCAGGACTGGAGGACACCTTGTAC. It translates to CASSSGLEDTLY. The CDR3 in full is CASSSGLEDTLYF.

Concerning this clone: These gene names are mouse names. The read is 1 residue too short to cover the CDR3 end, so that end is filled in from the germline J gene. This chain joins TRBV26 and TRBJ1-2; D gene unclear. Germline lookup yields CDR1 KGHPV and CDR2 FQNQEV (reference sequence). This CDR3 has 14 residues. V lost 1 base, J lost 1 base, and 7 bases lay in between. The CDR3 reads CASSLLQINSDYTF. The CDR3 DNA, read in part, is TGTGCCAGCAGTCTGTTACAGATAAACTCCGACTACACC.

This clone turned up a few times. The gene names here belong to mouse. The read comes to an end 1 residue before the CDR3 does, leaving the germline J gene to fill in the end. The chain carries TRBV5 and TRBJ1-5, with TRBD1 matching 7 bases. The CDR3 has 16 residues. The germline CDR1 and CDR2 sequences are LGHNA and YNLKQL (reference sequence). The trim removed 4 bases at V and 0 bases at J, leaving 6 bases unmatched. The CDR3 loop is CASSPAQGYNNQAPLF. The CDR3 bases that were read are TGTGCCAGCAGCCCCGCACAGGGGTATAACAACCAGGCTCCGCTT.